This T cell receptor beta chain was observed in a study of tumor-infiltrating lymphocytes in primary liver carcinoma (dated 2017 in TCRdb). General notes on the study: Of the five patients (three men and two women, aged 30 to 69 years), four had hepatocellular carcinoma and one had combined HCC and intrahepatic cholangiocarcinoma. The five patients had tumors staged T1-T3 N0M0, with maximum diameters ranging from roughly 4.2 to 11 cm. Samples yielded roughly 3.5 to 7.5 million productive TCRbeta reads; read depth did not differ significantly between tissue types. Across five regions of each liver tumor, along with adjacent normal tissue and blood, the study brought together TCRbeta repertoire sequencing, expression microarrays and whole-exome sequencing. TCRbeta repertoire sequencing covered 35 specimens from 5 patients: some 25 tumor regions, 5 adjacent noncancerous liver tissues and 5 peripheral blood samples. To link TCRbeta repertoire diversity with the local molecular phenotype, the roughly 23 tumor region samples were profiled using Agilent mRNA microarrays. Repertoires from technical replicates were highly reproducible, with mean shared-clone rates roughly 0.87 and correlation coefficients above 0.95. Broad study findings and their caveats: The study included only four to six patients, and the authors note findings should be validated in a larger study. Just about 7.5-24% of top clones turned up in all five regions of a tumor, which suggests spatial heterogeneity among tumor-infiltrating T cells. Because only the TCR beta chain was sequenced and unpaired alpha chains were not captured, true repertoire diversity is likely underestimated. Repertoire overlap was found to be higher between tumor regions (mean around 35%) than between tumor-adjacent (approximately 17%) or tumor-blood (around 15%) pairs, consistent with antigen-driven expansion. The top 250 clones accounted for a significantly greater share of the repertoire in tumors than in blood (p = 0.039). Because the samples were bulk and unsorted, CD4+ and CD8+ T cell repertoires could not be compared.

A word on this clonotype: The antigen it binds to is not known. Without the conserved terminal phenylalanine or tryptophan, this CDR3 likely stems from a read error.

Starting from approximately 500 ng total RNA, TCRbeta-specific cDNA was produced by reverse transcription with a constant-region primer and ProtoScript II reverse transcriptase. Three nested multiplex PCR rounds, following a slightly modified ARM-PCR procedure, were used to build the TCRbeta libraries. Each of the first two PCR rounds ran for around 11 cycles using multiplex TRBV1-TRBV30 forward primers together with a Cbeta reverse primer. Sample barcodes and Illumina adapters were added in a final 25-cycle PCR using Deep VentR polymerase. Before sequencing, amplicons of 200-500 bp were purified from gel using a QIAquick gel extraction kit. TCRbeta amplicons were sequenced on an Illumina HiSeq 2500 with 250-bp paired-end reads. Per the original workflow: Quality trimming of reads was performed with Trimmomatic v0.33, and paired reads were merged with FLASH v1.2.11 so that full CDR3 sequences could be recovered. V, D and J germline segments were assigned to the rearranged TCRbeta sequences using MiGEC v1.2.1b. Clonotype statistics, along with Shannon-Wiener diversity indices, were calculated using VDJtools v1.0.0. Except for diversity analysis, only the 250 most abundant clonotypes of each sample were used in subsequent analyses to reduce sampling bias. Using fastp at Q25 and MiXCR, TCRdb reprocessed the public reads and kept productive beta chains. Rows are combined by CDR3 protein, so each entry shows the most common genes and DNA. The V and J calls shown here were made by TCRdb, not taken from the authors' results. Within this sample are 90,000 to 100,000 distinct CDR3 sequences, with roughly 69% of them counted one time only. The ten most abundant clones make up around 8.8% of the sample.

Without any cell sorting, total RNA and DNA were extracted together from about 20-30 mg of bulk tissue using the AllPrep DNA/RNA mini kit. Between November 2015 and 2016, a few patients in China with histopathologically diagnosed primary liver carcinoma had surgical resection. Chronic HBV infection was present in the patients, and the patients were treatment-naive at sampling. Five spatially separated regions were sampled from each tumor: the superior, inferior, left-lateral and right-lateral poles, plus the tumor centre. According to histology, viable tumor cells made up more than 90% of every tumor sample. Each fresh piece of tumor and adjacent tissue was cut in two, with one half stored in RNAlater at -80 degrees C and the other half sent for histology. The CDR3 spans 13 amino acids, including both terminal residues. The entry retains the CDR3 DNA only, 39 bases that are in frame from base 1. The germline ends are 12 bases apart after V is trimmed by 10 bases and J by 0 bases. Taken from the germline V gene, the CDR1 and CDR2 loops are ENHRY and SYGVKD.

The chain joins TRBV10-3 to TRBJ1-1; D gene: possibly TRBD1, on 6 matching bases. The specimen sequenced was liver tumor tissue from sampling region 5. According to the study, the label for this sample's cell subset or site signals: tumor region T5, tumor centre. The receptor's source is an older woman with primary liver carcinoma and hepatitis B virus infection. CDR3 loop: CATRQDMNTEAFS. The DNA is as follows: TGTGCCACTCGACAGGATATGAACACTGAAGCTTTCTCT.